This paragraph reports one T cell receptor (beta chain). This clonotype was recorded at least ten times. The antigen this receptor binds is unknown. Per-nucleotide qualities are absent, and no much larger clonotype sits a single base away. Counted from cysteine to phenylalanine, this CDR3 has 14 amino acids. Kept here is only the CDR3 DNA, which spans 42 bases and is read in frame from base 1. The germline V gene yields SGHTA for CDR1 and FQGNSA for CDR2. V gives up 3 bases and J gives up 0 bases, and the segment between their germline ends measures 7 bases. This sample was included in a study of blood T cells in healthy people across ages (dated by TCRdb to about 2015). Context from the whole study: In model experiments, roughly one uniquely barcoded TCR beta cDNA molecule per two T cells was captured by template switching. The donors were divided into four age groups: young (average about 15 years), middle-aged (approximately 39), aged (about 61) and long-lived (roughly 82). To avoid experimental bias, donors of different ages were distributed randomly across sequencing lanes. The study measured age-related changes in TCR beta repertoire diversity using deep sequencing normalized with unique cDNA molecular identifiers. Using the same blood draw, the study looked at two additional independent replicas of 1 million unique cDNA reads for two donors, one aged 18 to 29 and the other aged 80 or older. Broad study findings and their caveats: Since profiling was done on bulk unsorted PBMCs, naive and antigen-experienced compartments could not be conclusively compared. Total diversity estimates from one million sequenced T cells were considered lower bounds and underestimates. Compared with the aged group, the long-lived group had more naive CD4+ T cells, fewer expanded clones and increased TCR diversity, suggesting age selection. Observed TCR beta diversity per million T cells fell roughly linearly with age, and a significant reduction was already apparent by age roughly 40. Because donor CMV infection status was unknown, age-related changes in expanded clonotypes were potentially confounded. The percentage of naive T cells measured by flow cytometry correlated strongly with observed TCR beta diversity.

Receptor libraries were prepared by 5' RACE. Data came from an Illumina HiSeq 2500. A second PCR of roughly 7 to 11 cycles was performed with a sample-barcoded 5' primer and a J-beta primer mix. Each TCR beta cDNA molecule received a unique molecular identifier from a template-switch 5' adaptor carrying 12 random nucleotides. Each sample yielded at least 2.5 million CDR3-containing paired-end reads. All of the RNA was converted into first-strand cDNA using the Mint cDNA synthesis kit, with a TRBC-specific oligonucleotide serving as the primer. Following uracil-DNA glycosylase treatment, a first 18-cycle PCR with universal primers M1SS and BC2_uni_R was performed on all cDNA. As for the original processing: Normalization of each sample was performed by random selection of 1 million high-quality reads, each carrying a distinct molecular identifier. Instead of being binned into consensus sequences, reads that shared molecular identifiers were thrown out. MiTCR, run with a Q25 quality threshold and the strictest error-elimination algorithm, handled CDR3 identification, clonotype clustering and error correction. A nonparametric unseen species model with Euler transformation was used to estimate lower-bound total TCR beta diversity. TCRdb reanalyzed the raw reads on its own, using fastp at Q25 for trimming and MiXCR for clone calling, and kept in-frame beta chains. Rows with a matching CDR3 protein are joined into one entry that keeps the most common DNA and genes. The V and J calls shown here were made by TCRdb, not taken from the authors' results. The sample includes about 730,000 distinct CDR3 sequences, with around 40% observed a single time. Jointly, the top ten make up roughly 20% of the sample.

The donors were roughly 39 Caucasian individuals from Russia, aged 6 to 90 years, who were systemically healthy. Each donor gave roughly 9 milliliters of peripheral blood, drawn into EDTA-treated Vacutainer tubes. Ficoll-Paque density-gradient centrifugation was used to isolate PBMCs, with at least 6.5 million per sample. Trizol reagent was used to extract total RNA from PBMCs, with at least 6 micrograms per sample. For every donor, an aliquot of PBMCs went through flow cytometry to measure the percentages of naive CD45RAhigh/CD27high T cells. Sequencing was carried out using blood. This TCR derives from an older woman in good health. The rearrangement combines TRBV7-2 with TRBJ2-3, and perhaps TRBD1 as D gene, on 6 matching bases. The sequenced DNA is TGTGCCAGCAGCTTTGACAGGAGCACAGATACGCAGTATTTT. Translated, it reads CASSFDRSTDTQYF.